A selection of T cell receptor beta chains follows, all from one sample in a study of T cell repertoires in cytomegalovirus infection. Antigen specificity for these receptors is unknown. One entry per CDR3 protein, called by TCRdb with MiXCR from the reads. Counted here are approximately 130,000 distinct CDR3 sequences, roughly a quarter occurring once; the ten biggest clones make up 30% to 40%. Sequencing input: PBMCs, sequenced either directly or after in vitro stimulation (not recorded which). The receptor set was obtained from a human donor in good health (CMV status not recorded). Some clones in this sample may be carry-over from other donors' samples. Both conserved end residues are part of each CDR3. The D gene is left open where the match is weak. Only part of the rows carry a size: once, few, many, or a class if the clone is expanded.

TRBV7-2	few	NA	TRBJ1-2	TGTGCCAGCAGTCAGGTCAGGACGAAGTATGGCTACACCTTC	CASSQVRTKYGYTF
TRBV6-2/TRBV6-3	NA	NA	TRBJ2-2	TGTGCCAGCAGTTTCGGGCCGACGAACACCGGGGAGCTGTTTTTT	CASSFGPTNTGELFF
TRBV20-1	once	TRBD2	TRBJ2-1	TGCAGTGCAGGAGCGGGAGGTATAAATGAGCAGTTCTTC	CSAGAGGINEQFF
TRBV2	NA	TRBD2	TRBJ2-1	TGTGCCAGCAGTCGACTAGCGGGACGCAATGAGCAGTTCTTC	CASSRLAGRNEQFF
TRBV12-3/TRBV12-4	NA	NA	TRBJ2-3	TGTGCCAGCGGCCTTTGGCGGGCTAGCACAGATACGCAGTATTTT	CASGLWRASTDTQYF
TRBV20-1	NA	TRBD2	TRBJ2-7	TGCAGTGCTAGTTGGGCTAGCGGGACCTACGAGCAGTACTTC	CSASWASGTYEQYF
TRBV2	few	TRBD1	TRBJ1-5	TGTGCCAGCAGTTCGCAGGGGGATCTGGCCCAGCATTTT	CASSSQGDLAQHF
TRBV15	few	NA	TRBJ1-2	TGTGCCACATCCCCCCCGGGGACGAAAGCTAACTATGGCTACACCTTC	CATSPPGTKANYGYTF
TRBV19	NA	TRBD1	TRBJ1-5	TGTGCCAGTAGTATTTCTACAGGGGGGTCCAATCAGCCCCAGCATTTT	CASSISTGGSNQPQHF
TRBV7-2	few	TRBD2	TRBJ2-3	TGTGCCAGCAGCTTAAGACTAGCGGGAGCGGGAGATACGCAGTATTTT	CASSLRLAGAGDTQYF
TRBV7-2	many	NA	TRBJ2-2	TGTGCCAGCAGCCTTCAGAGCGGACGCACCGGGGAGCTGTTTTTT	CASSLQSGRTGELFF